The subject of this entry is one T cell receptor (beta chain). Per the germline V gene, CDR1 is MNHEY and CDR2 is SVGEGT. The length of the CDR3 is 15 residues. V shed 5 bases, J shed 3 bases, and the junction held 6 bases outside the gene matches. These data are taken from a study of blood T cell repertoires in COVID-19. Study context: COVID-19 samples collected from the United States, Italy and Spain covered acute and convalescent phases. Sources were T cells, B-cell-depleted T cells, or PBMCs; the material itself was cDNA or gDNA.

Per the authors' pipeline: Researchers report that nucleated cell counts were estimated from reference gene primer amplification. Produced via immunoSEQ multiplex PCR; TCRdb's table is partial and in-frame only. The DNA was the basis for D and trimming; V, J and clone size are from that table. Of fewer than 300,000 clones in the sample, 91% are singletons; the top ten hold approximately 2.6%. Seattle researchers signed up patients amid active infection and tracked them longitudinally. The sequence was obtained from a person aged 18-35 years with COVID-19, enrolled during active disease. The sample was peripheral blood. The chain links TRBV6-2 or TRBV6-3 to TRBJ2-3, with 9 nucleotides matching TRBD2. The CDR3 region is CASSRPGLATDTQYF. The CDR3 DNA sequence: TGTGCCAGCAGTCGACCTGGACTAGCGACAGATACGCAGTATTTT.